The rows below give T cell receptor beta chains drawn from one sample of a study of blood T cells in healthy people across ages. MiXCR, applied by TCRdb to the 5' RACE reads, yields one record per CDR3 protein. The table records over 500,000 distinct CDR3 sequences, over 40% of them present only once. Sequencing was carried out using blood. The receptor source for this set is a woman older than 75 in good health. Both conserved end residues are part of each CDR3. The D gene is left open where the match is weak. The size field is filled for only some rows; it gives once, few, many or a size class.

TGTGCCAGCAGCTTAAAGCTTGCGGGCGAGCAGTTCTTC,CASSLKLAGEQFF,many,-,TRBV11-1,TRBJ2-1
TGTGCCACCAGTACGACGGCTTCGGGCAGGGGCGCCTACAATGAGCAGTTCTTC,CATSTTASGRGAYNEQFF,many,-,TRBV24-1,TRBJ2-1
TGTGCCAGCAGCTCTTACCTAACCCCTTCGGTAGAAGAGACCCAGTACTTC,CASSSYLTPSVEETQYF,-,-,TRBV6-6,TRBJ2-5
TGTGCCAGCACCTACACTACGACTAGCACAGATACGCAGTATTTT,CASTYTTTSTDTQYF,-,-,TRBV6-2/TRBV6-3,TRBJ2-3
TGCGCCAGCAGCTTGGGACTAGCGGATACCAATGAGCAGTTCTTC,CASSLGLADTNEQFF,many,TRBD2,TRBV5-1,TRBJ2-1
TGTGCCATCAGTGTTGAACCTAACCAAGAGACCCAGTACTTC,CAISVEPNQETQYF,-,-,TRBV10-3,TRBJ2-5
TGCAGTGCTAGAATACAAGAGACCCAGTACTTC,CSARIQETQYF,few,-,TRBV20-1,TRBJ2-5
TGTGCCTGGAGTGCGGGAGTGGTAGATACGCAGTATTTT,CAWSAGVVDTQYF,-,-,TRBV30,TRBJ2-3
TGTGCCAGCAGTCCTCAGGGGTATCAGCCCCAGCATTTT,CASSPQGYQPQHF,-,-,TRBV2,TRBJ1-5
TGTGCCATCCGGAGAGAAGGGGGGGCTCGCAGAGAGACCCAGTACTTC,CAIRREGGARRETQYF,-,-,TRBV10-3,TRBJ2-5
TGTGCCAGCAGTCTTGGCGGGACTAGGGCCTACAATGAGCAGTTCTTC,CASSLGGTRAYNEQFF,once,TRBD2,TRBV28,TRBJ2-1
TGTGCCAGCAGTTTGAACAGAGACTCCTCCGGGGCCAACGTCCTGACTTTC,CASSLNRDSSGANVLTF,many,-,TRBV28,TRBJ2-6
TGTGCCAGCAGCCAAGCCCCTCCTACTAGCGGGAGGGAGCAGTTCTTC,CASSQAPPTSGREQFF,once,TRBD2,TRBV14,TRBJ2-1
TGCAGCGTTCCTGACCCCTCTGGGGCCAACGTCCTGACTTTC,CSVPDPSGANVLTF,-,-,TRBV29-1,TRBJ2-6
TGTGCCAGCTCACCCAAGGGGACAGCCACCGGCTATGGCTACACCTTC,CASSPKGTATGYGYTF,-,TRBD1,TRBV18,TRBJ1-2
TGTGCCATCAGTGTGATGAGGGGACCTCCAAATGAGCAGTTCTTC,CAISVMRGPPNEQFF,many,-,TRBV10-3,TRBJ2-1
TGTGCCAGCAGTTTTACGGACACTGAAGCTTTCTTT,CASSFTDTEAFF,-,-,TRBV28,TRBJ1-1
TGCAGTGCTGCCTTTCTAGCGGGAGGGTCTCGAAGCACAGATACGCAGTATTTT,CSAAFLAGGSRSTDTQYF,many,TRBD2,TRBV20-1,TRBJ2-3
TGCGCCAGCAGCATCGAGGACCGCCCGCAGTACTTC,CASSIEDRPQYF,-,-,TRBV5-1,TRBJ2-7
TGTGCCAGCAGCCAAGATGGGAGGACAGGGAACGAGCAGTACTTC,CASSQDGRTGNEQYF,few,TRBD1,TRBV3-1,TRBJ2-7
TGTGCCAGCAGTTTAGCGGCGAAGGGCTCCTACGAGCAGTACTTC,CASSLAAKGSYEQYF,many,-,TRBV12-3/TRBV12-4,TRBJ2-7
TGTGCCGGTTATCTAGCGGGAGGAGCGGAGACCCAGTACTTC,CAGYLAGGAETQYF,-,TRBD2,TRBV27,TRBJ2-5
TGTGCCAGCAGCCAAGACGAGCTGGGGTTGGCGACCCAGTACTTC,CASSQDELGLATQYF,-,-,TRBV4-2,TRBJ2-5
TGTGCCATCAGCGGGGACAGTCAAGATACGCAGTATTTT,CAISGDSQDTQYF,-,TRBD1,TRBV10-3,TRBJ2-3
TGTGCCAGCAGCGTAGATGGGCGGGAGGGAGGAGAGCAGTTCTTC,CASSVDGREGGEQFF,-,TRBD2,TRBV9,TRBJ2-1
TGTGCCAGTAAGGTCACAGGGGTTGCAGATACGCAGTATTTT,CASKVTGVADTQYF,-,TRBD1,TRBV19,TRBJ2-3
TGCAGCGTTGGGGGGCTAAGGGAGCCCCAGCATTTT,CSVGGLREPQHF,few,-,TRBV29-1,TRBJ1-5
TGTGCCAGCAGCTGGCCGGGACTAGACTCCGGGGAGCTGTTTTTT,CASSWPGLDSGELFF,-,TRBD2,TRBV7-2,TRBJ2-2
TGTGCCAGCAGTTCCTCGCGACTAGCCAGAAAGGGGGATACGCAGTATTTT,CASSSSRLARKGDTQYF,-,TRBD2,TRBV6-2/TRBV6-3,TRBJ2-3
TGTGCCACGGGATGGTTTTCTAGCGGGGGGGCGTCCTACGAGCAGTACTTC,CATGWFSSGGASYEQYF,-,TRBD2,TRBV2,TRBJ2-7
TGTGCCAGCAGTGTCAGAGCCCCCGCAGATACGCAGTATTTT,CASSVRAPADTQYF,-,-,TRBV12-3/TRBV12-4,TRBJ2-3
TGCGCCAGCAGTCTTCTCGCGGGCATGTCTGGAGATACGCAGTATTTT,CASSLLAGMSGDTQYF,few,-,TRBV4-1,TRBJ2-3
TGTGCCAGCAGCCAGACAGGGTTCGCGGAAGCTTTCTTT,CASSQTGFAEAFF,-,TRBD1,TRBV4-2,TRBJ1-1
TGCAGTGCTACCGACCAGCAAGAGACCCAGTACTTC,CSATDQQETQYF,-,-,TRBV20-1,TRBJ2-5
TGTGCCAGCAGCCTCCGAGCGAAAGACAATGAGCAGTACTTC,CASSLRAKDNEQYF,-,-,TRBV3-1,TRBJ2-5
TGTGCCAGCAGTGAACCCACGGGCAGGGAGCCCTATGGCTACACCTTC,CASSEPTGREPYGYTF,-,-,TRBV2,TRBJ1-2
TGTGCCAGCAGCCCGGGACTAGCGCTCTACAATGAGCAGTTCTTC,CASSPGLALYNEQFF,-,TRBD2,TRBV7-2,TRBJ2-1
TGCAGCGTTGATAAGGGACAGTTTAACACTGAAGCTTTCTTT,CSVDKGQFNTEAFF,many,TRBD1,TRBV29-1,TRBJ1-1
TGTGCCACCAGCAGTCCCGGACAGGGAGGCAATCAGCCCCAGCATTTT,CATSSPGQGGNQPQHF,many,TRBD1,TRBV15,TRBJ1-5
TGTGCCAGCAGTTACTCGGGACTAGCGGGAGCGTACGAGCAGTACTTC,CASSYSGLAGAYEQYF,-,TRBD2,TRBV6-5,TRBJ2-7
TGTGCCAGCAGCAGGACTAGCGGGAGATCGGATCATGAGCAGTTCTTC,CASSRTSGRSDHEQFF,-,TRBD2,TRBV5-4,TRBJ2-1
TGCAGTGCTATAGCGGGGGGGCTAGATACGCAGTATTTT,CSAIAGGLDTQYF,many,TRBD2,TRBV20-1,TRBJ2-3
TGCAGTGCTCCGGGACTAGCGGGAGGGCTGACAGATATGCAGTATTTT,CSAPGLAGGLTDMQYF,-,TRBD2,TRBV20-1,TRBJ2-3
TGTGCCACCCTCTCCAATCGAGTCAACGAGCAGTACTTC,CATLSNRVNEQYF,-,-,TRBV6-5,TRBJ2-7
TGCAGTGCTAGAGCCAGTGGGAGGGGGAGTTACAATGAGCAGTTCTTC,CSARASGRGSYNEQFF,-,-,TRBV20-1,TRBJ2-1
TGTGCCAGCAGCTTAGCGACTAGCAATGAGCAGTTCTTC,CASSLATSNEQFF,many,-,TRBV7-2,TRBJ2-1
TGCAGTGCCGTAGCGGGAGGGCCTCAAGAGACCCAGTACTTC,CSAVAGGPQETQYF,-,TRBD2,TRBV20-1,TRBJ2-5